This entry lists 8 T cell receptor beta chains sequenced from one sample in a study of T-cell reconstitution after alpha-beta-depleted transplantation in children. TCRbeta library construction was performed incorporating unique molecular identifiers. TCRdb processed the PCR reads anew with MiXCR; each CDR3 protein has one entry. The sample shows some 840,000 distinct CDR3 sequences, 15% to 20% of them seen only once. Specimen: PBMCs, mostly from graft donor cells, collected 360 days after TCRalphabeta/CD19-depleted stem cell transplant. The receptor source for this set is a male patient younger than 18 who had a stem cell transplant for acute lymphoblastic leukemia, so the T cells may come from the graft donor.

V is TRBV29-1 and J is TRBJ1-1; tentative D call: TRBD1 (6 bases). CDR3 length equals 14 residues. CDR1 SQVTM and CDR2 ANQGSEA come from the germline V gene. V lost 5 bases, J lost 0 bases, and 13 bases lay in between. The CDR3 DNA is TGCAGCGTTTACATCAGGGACATGAACACTGAAGCTTTCTTT. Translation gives CSVYIRDMNTEAFF.

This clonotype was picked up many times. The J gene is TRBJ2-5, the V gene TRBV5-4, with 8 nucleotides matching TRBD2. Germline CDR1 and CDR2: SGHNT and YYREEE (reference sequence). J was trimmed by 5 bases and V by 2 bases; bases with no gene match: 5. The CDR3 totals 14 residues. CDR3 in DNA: TGTGCCAGCAGCTTCGGCGGGAGGATGGAGACCCAGTACTTC. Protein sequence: CASSFGGRMETQYF.

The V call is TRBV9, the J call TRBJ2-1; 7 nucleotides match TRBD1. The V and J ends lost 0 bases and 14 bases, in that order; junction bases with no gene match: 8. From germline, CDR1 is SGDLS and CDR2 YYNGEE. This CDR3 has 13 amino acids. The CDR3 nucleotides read TGTGCCAGCAGCGTAGAGGCCAGGGGGATTGAGTTCTTC. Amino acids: CASSVEARGIEFF.

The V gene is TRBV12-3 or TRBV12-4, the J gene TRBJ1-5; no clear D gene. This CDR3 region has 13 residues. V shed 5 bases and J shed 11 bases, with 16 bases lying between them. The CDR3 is CASSGRTGKSQHF. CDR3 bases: TGTGCCAGCAGTGGCAGAACCGGGAAGTCCCAGCATTTT.

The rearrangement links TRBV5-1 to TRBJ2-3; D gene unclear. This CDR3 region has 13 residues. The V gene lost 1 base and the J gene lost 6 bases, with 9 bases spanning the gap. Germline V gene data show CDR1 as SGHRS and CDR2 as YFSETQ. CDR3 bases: TGCGCCAGCAGCTTGATAGCCATCGATACGCAGTATTTT. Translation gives CASSLIAIDTQYF.

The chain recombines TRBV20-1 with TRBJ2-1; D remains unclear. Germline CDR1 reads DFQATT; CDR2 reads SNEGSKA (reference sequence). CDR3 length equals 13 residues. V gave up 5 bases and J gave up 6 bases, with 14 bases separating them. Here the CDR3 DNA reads TGCAGTGCTCGCCTCTTGGTTTTCAATGAGCAGTTCTTC. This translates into CSARLLVFNEQFF.

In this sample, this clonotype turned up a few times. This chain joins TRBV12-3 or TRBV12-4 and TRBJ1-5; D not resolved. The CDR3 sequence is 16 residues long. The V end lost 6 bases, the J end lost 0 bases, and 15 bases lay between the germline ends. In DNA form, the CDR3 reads TGTGCCAGCAGCTCCCGTGGTTGGTATAGCAATCAGCCCCAGCATTTT. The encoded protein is CASSSRGWYSNQPQHF.

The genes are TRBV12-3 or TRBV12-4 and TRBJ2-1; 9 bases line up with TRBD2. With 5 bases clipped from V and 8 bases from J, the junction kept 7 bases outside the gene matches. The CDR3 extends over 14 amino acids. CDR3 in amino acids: CASSQSSGAHEQFF. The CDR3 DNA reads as TGTGCCAGCAGTCAGTCTAGCGGGGCGCATGAGCAGTTCTTC.